The following is a TCR beta chain sequence with its context. There are many counts of this clonotype. Its antigen is still unknown. No base quality values were provided; no much bigger clone lies one nucleotide off. Libraries came from PCR. The data were produced on an Illumina HiSeq 2500. TCR libraries were prepared with molecular barcoding, using unique molecular identifiers to normalize TCRbeta repertoire quantification. TCRdb reanalyzed the raw reads on its own, using fastp at Q25 for trimming and MiXCR for clone calling, and kept in-frame beta chains. Merged by CDR3 protein, the rows form single entries marked with the most common genes and DNA. The sample yields some 290,000 distinct CDR3 sequences; almost 10% were counted once. About 9.5% of the sample is held by the ten biggest clonotypes. This record belongs to a study of T-cell reconstitution after alpha-beta-depleted transplantation in children (dated by TCRdb to 2016 to 2018). A note on the overall study: T-cell immune reconstitution after TCRalphabeta/CD19-depleted allogeneic hematopoietic cell transplantation in children was quantitatively tracked in the study by means of TCR repertoire profiling.

Taken from cysteine to phenylalanine, the CDR3 has 16 residues. The DNA shown is the 48-base CDR3, in frame from base 1. Compared with germline, V lacks 1 base and J lacks 8 bases; bases without a gene match: 4. As encoded in the germline V gene (reference sequence), CDR1 is LGHDT while CDR2 is YNNKEL. Here the chain combines TRBV3-1 and TRBJ2-1; the junction holds 14 bases that match TRBD2. The TCR was taken from a human donor who donated a stem cell graft to a child with SCID. The sequences come from PBMCs from the stem cell graft donor, collected from the stem cell graft. The CDR3 here reads CASSQGLAGGRDEQFF. At the DNA level, the sequence is TGTGCCAGCAGCCAAGGACTAGCGGGGGGGAGAGATGAGCAGTTCTTC.